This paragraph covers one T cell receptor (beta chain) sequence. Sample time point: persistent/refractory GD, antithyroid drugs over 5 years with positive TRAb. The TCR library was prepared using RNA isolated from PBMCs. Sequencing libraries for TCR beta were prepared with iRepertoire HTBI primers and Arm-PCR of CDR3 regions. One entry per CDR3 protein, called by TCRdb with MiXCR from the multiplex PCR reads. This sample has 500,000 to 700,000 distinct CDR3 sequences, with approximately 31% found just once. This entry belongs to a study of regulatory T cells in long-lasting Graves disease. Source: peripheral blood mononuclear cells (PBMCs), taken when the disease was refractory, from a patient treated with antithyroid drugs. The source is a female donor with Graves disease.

The CDR3 spells CASRLRQGMNTEAFF. The CDR3 DNA reads TGTGCCAGCAGATTGAGACAGGGCATGAACACTGAAGCTTTCTTT. The rearrangement uses TRBV12-3 or TRBV12-4 and TRBJ1-1; 7 nucleotides line up with TRBD1. V was clipped by 6 bases and J by 0 bases; unmatched bases: 7. The CDR3 is made up of 15 amino acids.